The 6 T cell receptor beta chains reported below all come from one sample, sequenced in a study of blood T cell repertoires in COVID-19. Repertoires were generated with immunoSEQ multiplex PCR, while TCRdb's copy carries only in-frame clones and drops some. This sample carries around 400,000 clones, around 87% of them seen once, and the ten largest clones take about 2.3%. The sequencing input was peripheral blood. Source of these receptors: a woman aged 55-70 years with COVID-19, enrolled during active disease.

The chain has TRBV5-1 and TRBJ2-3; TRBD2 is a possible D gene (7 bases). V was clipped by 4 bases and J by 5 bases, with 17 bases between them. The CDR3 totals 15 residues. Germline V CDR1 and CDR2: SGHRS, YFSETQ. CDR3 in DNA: TGCGCCAGCAGCCCGGGGCGGGGGCAGGAAGATACGCAGTATTTT. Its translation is CASSPGRGQEDTQYF.

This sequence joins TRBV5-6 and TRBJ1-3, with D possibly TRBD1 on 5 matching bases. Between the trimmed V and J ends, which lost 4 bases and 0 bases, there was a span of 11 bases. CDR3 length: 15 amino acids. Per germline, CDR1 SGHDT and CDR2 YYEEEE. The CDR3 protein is CASSNRPRSGNTIYF. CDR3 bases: TGTGCCAGCAGCAACAGGCCTCGCTCTGGAAACACCATATATTTT.

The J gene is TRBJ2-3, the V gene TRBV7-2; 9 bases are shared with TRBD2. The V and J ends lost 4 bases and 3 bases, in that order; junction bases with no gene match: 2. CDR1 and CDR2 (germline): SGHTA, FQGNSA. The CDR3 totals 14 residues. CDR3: CASSSTSGTDTQYF. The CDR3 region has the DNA TGTGCCAGCAGCTCGACTAGCGGTACAGATACGCAGTATTTT.

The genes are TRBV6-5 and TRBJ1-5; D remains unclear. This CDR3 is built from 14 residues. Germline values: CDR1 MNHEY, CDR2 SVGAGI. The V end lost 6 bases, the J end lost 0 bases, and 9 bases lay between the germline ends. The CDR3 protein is CASRADYSNQPQHF. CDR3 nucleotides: TGTGCCAGCAGGGCGGACTATAGCAATCAGCCCCAGCATTTT.

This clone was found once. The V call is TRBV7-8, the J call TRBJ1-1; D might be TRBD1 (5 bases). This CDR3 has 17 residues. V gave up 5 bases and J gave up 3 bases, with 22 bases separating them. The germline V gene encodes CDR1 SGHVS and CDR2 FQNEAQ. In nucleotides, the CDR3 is TGTGCCAGCAGCAGCAGTCCAGGGAGGGGTAGTGACACTGAAGCTTTCTTT. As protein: CASSSSPGRGSDTEAFF.

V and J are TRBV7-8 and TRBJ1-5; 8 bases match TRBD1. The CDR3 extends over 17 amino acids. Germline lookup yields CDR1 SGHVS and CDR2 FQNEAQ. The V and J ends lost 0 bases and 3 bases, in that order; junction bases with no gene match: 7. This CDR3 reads CASSLASQGDTNQPQHF. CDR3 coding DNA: TGTGCCAGCAGCTTAGCCTCACAGGGGGATACCAATCAGCCCCAGCATTTT.